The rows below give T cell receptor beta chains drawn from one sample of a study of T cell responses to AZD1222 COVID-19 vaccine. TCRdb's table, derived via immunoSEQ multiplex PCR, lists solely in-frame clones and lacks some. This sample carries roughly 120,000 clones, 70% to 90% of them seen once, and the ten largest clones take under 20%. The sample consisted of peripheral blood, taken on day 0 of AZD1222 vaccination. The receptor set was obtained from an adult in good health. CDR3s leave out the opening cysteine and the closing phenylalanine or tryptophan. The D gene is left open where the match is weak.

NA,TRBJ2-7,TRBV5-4,ASSSPSGGWQY
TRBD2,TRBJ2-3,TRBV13,ASSPVAGPRDTQY
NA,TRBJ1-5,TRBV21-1,ASSNFPGGGRPGSNQPQH
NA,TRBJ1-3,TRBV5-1,ASSAGFSGNTIY
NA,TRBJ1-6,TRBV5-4,ASSLQQGYNSPLH
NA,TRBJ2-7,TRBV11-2,ASSFLDSLY
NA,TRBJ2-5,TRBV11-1,ASSLKTRRQETQY
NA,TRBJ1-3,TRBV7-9,ASSPTGNSGNTIY
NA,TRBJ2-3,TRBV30,ACRLITQY
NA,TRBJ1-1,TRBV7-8,ASRRTQGNTEAF
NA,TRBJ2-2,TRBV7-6,ASSSLDANTGELF
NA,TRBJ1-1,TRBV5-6,ASSLARTGVLNTEAF
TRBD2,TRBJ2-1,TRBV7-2,ASSRTSGVSEQF
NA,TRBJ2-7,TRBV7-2,ASSLVGGAMEEQY
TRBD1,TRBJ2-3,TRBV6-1,ASSHRGRPDTQY
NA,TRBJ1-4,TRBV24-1,ATPNEKLF
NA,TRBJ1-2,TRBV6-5,ASAPLSAGYT
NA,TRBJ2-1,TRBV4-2,ASSQGGNSRSYNEQF
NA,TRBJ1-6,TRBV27,ASSFFRSYNSPLH
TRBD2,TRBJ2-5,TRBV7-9,ASSPPGLAYRGGETQY
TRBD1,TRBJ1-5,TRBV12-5,ASGLVLGQGADQPQH
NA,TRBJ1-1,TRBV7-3,ASSLLAASEAF
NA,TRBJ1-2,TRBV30,AWSHWPSYGYT
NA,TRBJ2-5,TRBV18,ASSPLGGQETQY
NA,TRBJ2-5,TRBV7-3,ASSPIPRRGRGEETQY
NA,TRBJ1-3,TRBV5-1,ASSLDGAGNTIY
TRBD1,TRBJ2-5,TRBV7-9,ASSPGQGEIQETQY
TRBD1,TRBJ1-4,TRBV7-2,ASSYGDRGGEKLF
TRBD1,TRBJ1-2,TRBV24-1,ATSARDRTEYGYT
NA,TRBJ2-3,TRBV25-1,ASSAGRISGTDTQY
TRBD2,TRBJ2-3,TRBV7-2,ASSSPRGGVDTQY
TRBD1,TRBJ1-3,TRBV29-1,SVADRQSESSGNTIY
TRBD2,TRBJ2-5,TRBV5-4,ASSLYFRSSTSLKETQY
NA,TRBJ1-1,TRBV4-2,ASSQDGGKATEAF
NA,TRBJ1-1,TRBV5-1,ASSLDGGTEAF
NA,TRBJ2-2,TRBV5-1,ASSYRQGGTGELF
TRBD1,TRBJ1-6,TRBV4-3,ASSQEDRGSHNSPLH
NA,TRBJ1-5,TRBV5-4,ASSFSGTRSSPQH
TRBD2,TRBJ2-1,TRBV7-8,ASSLEGLKQF
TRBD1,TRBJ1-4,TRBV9,ASSAGTGGREANPLVGGKLF
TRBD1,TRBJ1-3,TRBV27,ASGYRGGNTIY
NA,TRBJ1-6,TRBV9,ASSVGSGFRYSPLH
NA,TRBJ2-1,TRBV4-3,ASSQSSRGYHTPSSYNEQF
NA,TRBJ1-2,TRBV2,ASSDRDPGGYT
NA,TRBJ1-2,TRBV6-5,ASTAGYGYT
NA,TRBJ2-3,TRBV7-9,ASSIQLTDTQY
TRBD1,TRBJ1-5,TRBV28,ASSNIGQELGQPQH
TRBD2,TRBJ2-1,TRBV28,ASSYPGLAENEQF
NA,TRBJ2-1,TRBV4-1,ASSHHSRTGGFSGRANNEQF
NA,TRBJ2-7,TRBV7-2,ASSRIGGPYEQY
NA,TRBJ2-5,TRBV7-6,ASSLVPTGAGGDQETQY
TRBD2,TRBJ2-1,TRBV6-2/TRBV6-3,ASSSPPSGSGGYNEQF
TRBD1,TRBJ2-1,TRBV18,ASSPRQGANTNEQF
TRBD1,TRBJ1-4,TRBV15,ATSRDRRLSNEKLF
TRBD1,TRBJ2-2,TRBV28,ASSLRQGWIGELF
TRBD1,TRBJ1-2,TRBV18,ASSVGGQNTYGYT
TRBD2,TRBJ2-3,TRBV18,ASSPSLAGVDTQY
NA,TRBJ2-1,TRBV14,ASSLGSYNEQF
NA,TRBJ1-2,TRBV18,ASSPILAGGPEEGGYT
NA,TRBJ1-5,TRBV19,ASSPGMRQPQH